This T cell receptor beta chain was sequenced for a study of T cells in Graves' hyperthyroidism and ophthalmopathy. Study-level results: From stable hyperthyroidism, ophthalmopathy was set apart by a 13 V-J model.

Amplified regions were TCR beta CDR3 sequences from RNA transcripts. Researchers ran a first-round RT-PCR on the TCR CDR3 using the HTBI primer set. TCRdb re-analysed the multiplex PCR reads in MiXCR, keeping a single row per CDR3 protein. The data hold about 250,000 distinct CDR3 sequences, with roughly a quarter observed a single time. Ophthalmopathy in the patients scored at least 3 on Clinical Activity Score and at least 4 on NOSPECS grade, lasting under 3 months. Uncontrolled infection, other autoimmune disease, pregnancy or lactation disqualified patients from enrolment. Diagnoses were made from clinical symptoms, serum measures (thyroxine and TRAb), thyroid ultrasound and orbital computed tomography. There are 13 residues in the CDR3. CDR1 and CDR2 from the germline V gene are SNHLY and FYNNEI. Deletions cut 5 bases from V and 5 bases from J, with 12 bases between. Many counts were recorded for this clonotype. The antigen is unknown.

The sequence was collected from a woman aged 40-49 years with Graves' ophthalmopathy. The rearrangement links TRBV2 to TRBJ2-5; possible D gene TRBD2, 6 bases. The specimen was blood. The DNA of the CDR3 is TGTGCCAGCAGTTGGTGGGAGGAGGAGACCCAGTACTTC. Amino acid sequence: CASSWWEEETQYF.